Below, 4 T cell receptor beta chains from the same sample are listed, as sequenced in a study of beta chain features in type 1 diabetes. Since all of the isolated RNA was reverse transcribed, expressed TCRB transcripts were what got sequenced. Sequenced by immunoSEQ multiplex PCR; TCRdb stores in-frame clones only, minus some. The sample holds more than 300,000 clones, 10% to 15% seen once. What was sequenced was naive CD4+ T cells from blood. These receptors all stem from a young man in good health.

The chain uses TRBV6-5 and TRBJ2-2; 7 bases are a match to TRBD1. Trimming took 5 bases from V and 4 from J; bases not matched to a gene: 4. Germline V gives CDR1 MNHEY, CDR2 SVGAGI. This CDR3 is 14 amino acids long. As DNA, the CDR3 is TGTGCCAGCAGTCTGGCAGGGGGCACCGGGGAGCTGTTTTTT. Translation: CASSLAGGTGELFF.

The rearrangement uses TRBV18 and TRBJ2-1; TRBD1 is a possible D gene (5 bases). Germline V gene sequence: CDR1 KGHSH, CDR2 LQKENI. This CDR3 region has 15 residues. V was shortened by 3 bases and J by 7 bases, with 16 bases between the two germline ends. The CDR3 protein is CASSPSTARGNEQFF. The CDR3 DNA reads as TGTGCCAGCTCACCCTCGACGGCAAGGGGTAATGAGCAGTTCTTC.

The CDR3 reads CSARSPGRAFF. Written as DNA, the CDR3 is TGCAGTGCTAGATCGCCCGGGAGAGCTTTCTTT. The rearrangement joins TRBV20-1 to TRBJ1-1, with D hard to call. This CDR3 spans 11 amino acids. Germline loops: CDR1 DFQATT, CDR2 SNEGSKA (reference sequence). V was pared by 2 bases and J by 10 bases, with 11 bases between.

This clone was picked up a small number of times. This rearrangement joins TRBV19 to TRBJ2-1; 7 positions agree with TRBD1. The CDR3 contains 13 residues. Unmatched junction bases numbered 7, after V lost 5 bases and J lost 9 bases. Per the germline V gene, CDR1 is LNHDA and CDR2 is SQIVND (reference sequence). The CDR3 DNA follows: TGTGCCAGTAGTCCGACAGGGTTTGGTGAGCAGTTCTTC. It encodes CASSPTGFGEQFF.